Presented here are 21 T cell receptor beta chains from one specimen sequenced in a study of cytotoxic CD8 clonotypes in ibrutinib-treated CLL. Sequencing was performed with immunoSEQ multiplex PCR; in TCRdb, only in-frame clones are kept and a portion is missing. The repertoire holds around 70,000 clones, with just over 90% as singletons. The sample was PBMCs, taken after 12 months of ibrutinib treatment. These receptors were taken from a human donor with chronic lymphocytic leukemia.

Concerning this clone itself: A read error may account for a junction end that differs from germline. This sequence joins TRBV27 and TRBJ2-2; TRBD1 aligns across 9 bases. The germline V gene encodes CDR1 MNHEY and CDR2 SMNVEV (reference sequence). CDR3 length equals 18 residues. CDR3 residues: CARRHQITGTGRHRGAVF. The CDR3 nucleotides are TGTGCCAGACGTCACCAGATCACCGGGACAGGGAGGCACCGGGGAGCTGTTTTT.

This chain connects TRBV10-3 to TRBJ1-1; 8 nucleotides agree with TRBD1. The CDR3 has 15 residues. From germline, CDR1 is ENHRY and CDR2 SYGVKD. Trimming removed 4 bases from V and 4 bases from J; junction bases left unmatched: 8. The CDR3 DNA is TGTGCCATCAGTGGGCTAGGCGGACAGGGCACTGAAGCTTTCTTT. It is translated as CAISGLGGQGTEAFF.

The rearrangement links TRBV25-1 to TRBJ2-7; no definite D call. The CDR3 spans 13 residues. Trimming removed 8 bases at V and 2 bases at J, with 13 bases between. Germline CDR1 MGHDK, CDR2 SYGVNS. The CDR3 DNA reads as TGTGCCAGCGCCAACCTGGGTGCCTACGAGCAGTACTTC. Translated: CASANLGAYEQYF.

This chain links TRBV19 with TRBJ1-1, with a possible D match to TRBD1 (6 bases). The CDR3 consists of 16 residues. V lost 7 bases and J lost 0, with 18 bases in between. Germline V gene lookup returns CDR1 LNHDA and CDR2 SQIVND (reference sequence). CDR3 DNA sequence: TGTGCCAGTATGACCCACAGGGCTGGCGTGAACACTGAAGCTTTCTTT. Translation gives CASMTHRAGVNTEAFF.

V usage is TRBV6-6 and J usage is TRBJ1-2; possibly TRBD1 for D (5 bases). The germline V and J ends were trimmed by 4 bases and 7 bases, with 16 bases remaining between them. The germline CDR1 and CDR2 sequences are MNHNY and SVGAGI (reference sequence). The CDR3 sequence is 14 residues long. The CDR3 region has the DNA TGTGCCAGCAGTTTAGGGACGACTAAGGGTGGCTACACCTTC. Its translation is CASSLGTTKGGYTF.

The chain carries TRBV30 and TRBJ2-1, with TRBD1 matching over 12 bases. Germline V lookup: CDR1 GTSNPN, CDR2 SVGIG (reference sequence). The length of the CDR3 is 14 residues. V lost 8 bases and J lost 7; bases outside the gene matches: 9. This chain's CDR3 is CATTGTGGMNEQFF. Here the CDR3 DNA reads TGTGCCACAACCGGGACAGGGGGCATGAATGAGCAGTTCTTC.

J is TRBJ2-7 and V is TRBV28, with D perhaps matching TRBD2 (6 bases). Germline V gene data show CDR1 as MDHEN and CDR2 as SYDVKM. There are 10 residues in the CDR3. Trimming pared 7 bases from V and 7 bases from J, leaving 8 bases between. The CDR3 here is CASKSGEQYF. As DNA, the CDR3 is TGTGCCAGCAAAAGCGGGGAGCAGTACTTC.

In this sample, this clone turned up once. Other nucleotide sequences from this sample produce the same CDR3. V usage is TRBV28 and J usage is TRBJ1-2, with TRBD1 identical over 10 bases. Trimming cost V 7 bases and J 5 bases; bases outside gene matches: 10. The CDR3 totals 15 residues. CDR1 MDHEN and CDR2 SYDVKM come from the germline V gene. The CDR3 loop reads CASNQWDRGGYGYTF. In DNA, the CDR3 is TGTGCCAGCAATCAATGGGACAGGGGCGGTTATGGCTACACCTTC.

The chain recombines TRBV14 with TRBJ1-1; D ambiguous. CDR3 length: 16 amino acids. Trimming took off 4 bases at V and 1 base at J, with 16 bases between the two ends. Germline V gene sequence: CDR1 SGHDN, CDR2 FVKESK. CDR3 residues: CASSLSWWSGNTEAFF. The CDR3 DNA reads TGTGCCAGCAGCCTATCGTGGTGGAGTGGGAACACTGAAGCTTTCTTT.

The count of this clone is one. The CDR3 loop is CASTLEGTSENNEQFF. CDR3 sequence (DNA): TGTGCCAGCACCCTCGAAGGGACTAGCGAGAACAATGAGCAGTTCTTC. This chain uses TRBV5-8 with TRBJ2-1; 10 positions match TRBD2. J lost 5 bases, V lost 6 bases, and 11 bases had no gene match. CDR3 length equals 16 residues. Per the germline V gene, CDR1 is SGHTS and CDR2 is YDEGEE.

V and J are TRBV6-4 and TRBJ2-1; D uncertain. The CDR3 contains 17 residues. Germline CDR1 is MRHNA and CDR2 is SNTAGT. Between the trimmed V and J ends, which lost 2 bases and 0 bases, there was a span of 14 bases. The CDR3 region has the DNA TGTGCCAGCAGTGACCTCCCTGTGACGGGCTCCTACAATGAGCAGTTCTTC. Protein: CASSDLPVTGSYNEQFF.

The chain is built from TRBV15 and TRBJ1-1, with 11 nucleotides matching TRBD1. J gave up 3 bases and V 4 bases, and 7 bases lay outside the gene matches. The CDR3 contains 16 residues. The germline CDR1 and CDR2 sequences are LNHNV and YYDKDF (reference sequence). The CDR3 region is CATSTPDRGPYTEAFF. The CDR3 DNA reads TGTGCCACCAGCACCCCGGACAGGGGGCCGTACACTGAAGCTTTCTTT.

The rearrangement joins TRBV4-1 to TRBJ2-5; 7 positions match TRBD1. This CDR3 has 14 residues. V lost 1 base and J lost 4; bases outside the gene matches: 3. Germline loops: CDR1 MGHRA, CDR2 YSYEKL. Here the CDR3 DNA reads TGCGCCAGCAGCCAAGTGCCAGGGGGAGAGACCCAGTACTTC. Translated: CASSQVPGGETQYF.

V usage is TRBV6-1 and J usage is TRBJ1-2, with D possibly being TRBD1 (6 bases). The germline V gene encodes CDR1 MNHNS and CDR2 SASEGT. V was cut by 5 bases and J by 7 bases, with 11 bases left in between. This CDR3 contains 12 residues. The chain's CDR3 is CASSYTGSGYTF. In DNA form, the CDR3 reads TGTGCCAGCAGTTATACAGGGTCTGGCTACACCTTC.

The rearrangement uses TRBV6-6 and TRBJ1-2, with 7 bases fitting TRBD1. Germline assignment: CDR1 MNHNY and CDR2 SVGAGI (reference sequence). Trimming took 0 bases from V and 6 from J; bases not matched to a gene: 4. This CDR3 spans 14 amino acids. The CDR3 spells CASSYSRGLDGYTF. The CDR3, as DNA: TGTGCCAGCAGTTACTCGAGGGGGCTGGATGGCTACACCTTC.

The chain is built from TRBV21-1 and TRBJ1-2. TRBV21-1 is shown as a pseudogene. This CDR3 contains 15 residues. For the CDR3, the DNA is TGTGCCAGCAGCAAAGAGACGGGGGGTTCACTCGGCTACACCTTC. Protein product: CASSKETGGSLGYTF.

The genes are TRBV5-1 and TRBJ2-1; TRBD1 is a possible D gene (6 bases). V was cut by 2 bases and J by 4 bases, with 13 bases left in between. The CDR3 is made up of 15 amino acids. CDR1 SGHRS and CDR2 YFSETQ come from the germline V gene. This CDR3 is CASSLQGWEYNEQFF. As DNA, the CDR3 is TGCGCCAGCAGCTTACAGGGTTGGGAGTACAATGAGCAGTTCTTC.

This clone was counted once. This chain's CDR3 is CASSLNPNTGELFF. The CDR3 bases are TGTGCCAGCAGCTTAAATCCGAACACCGGGGAGCTGTTTTTT. The chain recombines TRBV5-6 with TRBJ2-2; D is ambiguous. V lost 2 bases to trimming and J lost 0 bases, with 5 bases between them. CDR1 is SGHDT and CDR2 is YYEEEE in the germline V gene. The CDR3 has 14 residues.

The chain joins TRBV7-2 to TRBJ2-3, with D hard to call. The CDR3 consists of 14 residues. The germline V gene encodes CDR1 SGHTA and CDR2 FQGNSA. The V end was cut by 1 base, the J end by 3 bases, with 8 bases between. CDR3 region: CASSLGLETDTQYF. The CDR3 DNA sequence: TGTGCCAGCAGCTTAGGGCTAGAAACAGATACGCAGTATTTT.

The rearrangement links TRBV10-3 to TRBJ2-7, with TRBD1 matching over 8 bases. V lost 5 bases and J lost 5; bases outside the gene matches: 8. This CDR3 region has 14 residues. The germline gives CDR1 ENHRY, CDR2 SYGVKD. Here the CDR3 DNA reads TGTGCCATCAGTTATCAGGGGGCAGGGAACGAGCAGTACTTC. Residues: CAISYQGAGNEQYF.

The rearrangement joins TRBV4-1 to TRBJ2-7, with D possibly called TRBD1 or TRBD2 (5 bases each). Germline CDR1 reads MGHRA; CDR2 reads YSYEKL. Trimming took off 6 bases at V and 2 bases at J, with 14 bases between the two ends. CDR3 size: 14 residues. Written as DNA, the CDR3 is TGCGCCAGCAGACTAGGGGCCGGGCCCTACGAGCAGTACTTC. Its protein product is CASRLGAGPYEQYF.